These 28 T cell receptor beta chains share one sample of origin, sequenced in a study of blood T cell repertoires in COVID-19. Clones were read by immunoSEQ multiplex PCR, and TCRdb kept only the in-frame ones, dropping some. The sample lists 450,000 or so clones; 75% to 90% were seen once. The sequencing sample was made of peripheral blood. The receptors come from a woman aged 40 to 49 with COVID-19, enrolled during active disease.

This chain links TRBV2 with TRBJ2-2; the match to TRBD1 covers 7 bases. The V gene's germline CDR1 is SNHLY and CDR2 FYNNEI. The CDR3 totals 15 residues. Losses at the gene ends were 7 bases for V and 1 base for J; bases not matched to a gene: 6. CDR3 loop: CASTGRDRNTGELFF. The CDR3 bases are TGTGCCAGCACCGGCCGGGACAGGAACACCGGGGAGCTGTTTTTT.

This CDR3 is CASSLAGRGADQPQHF. The CDR3 DNA reads TGTGCCAGCAGCTTAGCGGGCAGGGGGGCCGATCAGCCCCAGCATTTT. The V call is TRBV7-2, the J call TRBJ1-5; 7 nucleotides line up with TRBD1. Losses at the gene ends were 0 bases for V and 5 bases for J; bases not matched to a gene: 7. Germline assignment: CDR1 SGHTA and CDR2 FQGNSA. The CDR3 is made up of 16 amino acids.

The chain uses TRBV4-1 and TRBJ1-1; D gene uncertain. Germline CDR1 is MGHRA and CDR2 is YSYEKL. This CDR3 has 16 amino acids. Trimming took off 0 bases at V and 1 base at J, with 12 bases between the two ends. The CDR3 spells CASSQDSGLPNTEAFF. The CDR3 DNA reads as TGCGCCAGCAGCCAAGATAGCGGACTTCCGAACACTGAAGCTTTCTTT.

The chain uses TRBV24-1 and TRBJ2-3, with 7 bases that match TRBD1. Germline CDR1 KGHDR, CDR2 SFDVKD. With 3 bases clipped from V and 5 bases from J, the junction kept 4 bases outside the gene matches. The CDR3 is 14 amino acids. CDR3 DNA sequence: TGTGCCACCAGTGATAGGACAGGAATAGATACGCAGTATTTT. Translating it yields CATSDRTGIDTQYF.

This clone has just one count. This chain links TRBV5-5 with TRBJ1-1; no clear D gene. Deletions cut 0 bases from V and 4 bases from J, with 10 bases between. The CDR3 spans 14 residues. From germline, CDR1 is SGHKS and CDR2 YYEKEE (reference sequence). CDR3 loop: CASSLAGSSTEAFF. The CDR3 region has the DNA TGTGCCAGCAGCTTGGCAGGTTCGAGCACTGAAGCTTTCTTT.

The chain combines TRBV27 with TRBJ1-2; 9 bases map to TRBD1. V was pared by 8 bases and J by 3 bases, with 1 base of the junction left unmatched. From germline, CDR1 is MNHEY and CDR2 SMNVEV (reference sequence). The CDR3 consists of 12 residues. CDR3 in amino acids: CASRQGDYGYTF. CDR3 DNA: TGTGCCAGCCGACAGGGGGACTATGGCTACACCTTC.

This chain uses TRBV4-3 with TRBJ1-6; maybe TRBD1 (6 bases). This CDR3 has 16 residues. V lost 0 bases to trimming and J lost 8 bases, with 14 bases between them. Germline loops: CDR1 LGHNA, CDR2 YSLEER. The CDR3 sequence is CASSQDSQGIHSPLHF. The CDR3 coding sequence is TGCGCCAGCAGCCAAGATAGTCAGGGGATTCATTCACCCCTCCACTTT.

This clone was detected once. CDR3 bases: TGCGCCAGCAGCCAGACAGGGGGCATGGGCGGAGATGGCTACACCTTC. Its translation: CASSQTGGMGGDGYTF. The chain joins TRBV5-1 to TRBJ1-2; 10 bases agree with TRBD1. V was pared by 4 bases and J by 6 bases, with 12 bases of the junction left unmatched. This CDR3 has 16 residues. Germline V gene data show CDR1 as SGHRS and CDR2 as YFSETQ.

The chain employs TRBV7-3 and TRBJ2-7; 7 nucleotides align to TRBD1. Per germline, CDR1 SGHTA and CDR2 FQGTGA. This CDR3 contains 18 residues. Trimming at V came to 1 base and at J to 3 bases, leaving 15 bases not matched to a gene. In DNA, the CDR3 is TGTGCCAGCAGCTTAAAGGGGGCTAGTAGGCTTTCACGCTACGAGCAGTACTTC. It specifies CASSLKGASRLSRYEQYF.

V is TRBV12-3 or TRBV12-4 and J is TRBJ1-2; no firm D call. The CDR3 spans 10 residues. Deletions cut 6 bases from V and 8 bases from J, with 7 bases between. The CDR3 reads CASRGIGYTF. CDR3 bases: TGTGCCAGCAGGGGCATCGGCTACACCTTC.

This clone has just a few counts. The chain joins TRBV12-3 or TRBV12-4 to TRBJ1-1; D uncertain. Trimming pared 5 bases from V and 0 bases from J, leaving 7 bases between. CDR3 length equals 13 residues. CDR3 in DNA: TGTGCCAGCAGTAACACAGTGAACACTGAAGCTTTCTTT. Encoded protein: CASSNTVNTEAFF.

CDR3 DNA sequence: TGCAGTGCTAGTAGGACTAGCGGGAGTGGCGACATTCAGTACTTC. It is translated as CSASRTSGSGDIQYF. V is TRBV20-1 and J is TRBJ2-4, with 13 bases matching TRBD2. The CDR3 runs 15 residues. V lost 3 bases to trimming and J lost 8 bases; unmatched junction nucleotides: 7. In germline, CDR1 is DFQATT, CDR2 SNEGSKA (reference sequence).

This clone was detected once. CDR3 DNA: TGTGCCAGCAGCCGCGCCTCTTTGGGGACTTTTAACTATGGCTACACCTTC. It codes for CASSRASLGTFNYGYTF. The chain links TRBV7-2 to TRBJ1-2; TRBD1 is a possible D gene (5 bases). Germline V lookup: CDR1 SGHTA, CDR2 FQGNSA. V was cut by 5 bases and J by 1 base, with 20 bases left in between. The CDR3 consists of 17 residues.

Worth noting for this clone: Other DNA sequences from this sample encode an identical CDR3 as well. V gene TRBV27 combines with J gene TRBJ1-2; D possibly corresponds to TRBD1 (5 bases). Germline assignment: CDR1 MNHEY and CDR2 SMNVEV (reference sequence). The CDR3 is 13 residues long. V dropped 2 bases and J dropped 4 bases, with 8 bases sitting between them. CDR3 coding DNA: TGTGCCAGCAGTTTAGTGCAGGGCTATGGCTACACCTTC. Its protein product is CASSLVQGYGYTF.

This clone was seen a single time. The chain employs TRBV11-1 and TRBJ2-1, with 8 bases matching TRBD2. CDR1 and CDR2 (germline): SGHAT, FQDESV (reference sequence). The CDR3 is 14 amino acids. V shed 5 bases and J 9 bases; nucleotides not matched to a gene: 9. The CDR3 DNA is TGTGCCAGCAGCCAAAATAGCGGGGTAACTGAGCAGTTCTTC. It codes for CASSQNSGVTEQFF.

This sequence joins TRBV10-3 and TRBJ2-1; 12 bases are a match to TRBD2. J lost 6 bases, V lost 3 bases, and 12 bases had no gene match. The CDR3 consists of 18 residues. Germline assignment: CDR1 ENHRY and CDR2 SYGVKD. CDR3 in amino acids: CAISDATSGSGLGNEQFF. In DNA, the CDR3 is TGTGCCATCAGTGATGCGACTAGCGGGAGTGGGTTGGGCAATGAGCAGTTCTTC.

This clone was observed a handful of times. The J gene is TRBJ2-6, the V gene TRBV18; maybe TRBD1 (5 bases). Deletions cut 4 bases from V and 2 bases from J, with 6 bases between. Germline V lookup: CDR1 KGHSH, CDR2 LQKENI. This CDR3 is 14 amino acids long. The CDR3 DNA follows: TGTGCCAGCTCACAGGGGACTGGGGCCAACGTCCTGACTTTC. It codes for CASSQGTGANVLTF.

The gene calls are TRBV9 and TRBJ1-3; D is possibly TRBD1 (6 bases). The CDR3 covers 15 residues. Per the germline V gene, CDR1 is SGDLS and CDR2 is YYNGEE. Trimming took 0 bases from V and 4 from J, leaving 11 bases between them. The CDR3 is CASSVGIGGGNTIYF. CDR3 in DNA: TGTGCCAGCAGCGTAGGTATTGGGGGCGGAAACACCATATATTTT.

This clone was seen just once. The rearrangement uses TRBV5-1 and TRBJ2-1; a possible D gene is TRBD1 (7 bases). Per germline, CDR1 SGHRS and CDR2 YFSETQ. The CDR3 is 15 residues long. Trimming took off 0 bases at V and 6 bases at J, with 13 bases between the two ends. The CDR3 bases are TGCGCCAGCAGCTTGGTACGGCAGGGGGGCAATGAGCAGTTCTTC. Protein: CASSLVRQGGNEQFF.

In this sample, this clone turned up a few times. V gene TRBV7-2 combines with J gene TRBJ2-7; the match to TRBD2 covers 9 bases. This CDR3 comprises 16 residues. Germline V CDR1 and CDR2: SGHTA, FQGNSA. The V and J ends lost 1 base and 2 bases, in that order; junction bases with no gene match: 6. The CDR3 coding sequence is TGTGCCAGCAGCTTAGTTCTAGCGGGAAAAGCCTACGAGCAGTACTTC. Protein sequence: CASSLVLAGKAYEQYF.

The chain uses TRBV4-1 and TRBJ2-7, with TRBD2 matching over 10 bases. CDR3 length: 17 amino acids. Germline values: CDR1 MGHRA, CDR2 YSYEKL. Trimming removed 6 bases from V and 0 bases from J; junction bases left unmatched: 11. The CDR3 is CASSVLSGGPISYEQYF. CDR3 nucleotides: TGCGCCAGCAGTGTACTTAGCGGGGGGCCGATCTCCTACGAGCAGTACTTC.

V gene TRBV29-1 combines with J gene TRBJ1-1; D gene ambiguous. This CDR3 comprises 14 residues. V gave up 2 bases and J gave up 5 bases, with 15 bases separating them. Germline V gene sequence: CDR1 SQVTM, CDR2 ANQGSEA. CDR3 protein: CSVESSVAKTEAFF. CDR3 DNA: TGCAGCGTTGAATCTAGCGTGGCGAAAACTGAAGCTTTCTTT.

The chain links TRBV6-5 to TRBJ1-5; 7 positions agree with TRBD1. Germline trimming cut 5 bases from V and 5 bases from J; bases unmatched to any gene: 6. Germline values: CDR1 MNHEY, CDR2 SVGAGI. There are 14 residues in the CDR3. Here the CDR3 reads CASSPGGRDQPQHF. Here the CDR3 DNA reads TGTGCCAGCAGTCCAGGGGGTCGGGATCAGCCCCAGCATTTT.

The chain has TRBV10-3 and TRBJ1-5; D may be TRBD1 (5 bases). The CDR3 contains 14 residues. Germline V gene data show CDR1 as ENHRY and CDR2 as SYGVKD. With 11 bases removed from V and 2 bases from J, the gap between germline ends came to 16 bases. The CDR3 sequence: CASSGGVGNQPQHF. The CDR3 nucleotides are TGTGCCTCCTCGGGGGGAGTGGGCAATCAGCCCCAGCATTTT.

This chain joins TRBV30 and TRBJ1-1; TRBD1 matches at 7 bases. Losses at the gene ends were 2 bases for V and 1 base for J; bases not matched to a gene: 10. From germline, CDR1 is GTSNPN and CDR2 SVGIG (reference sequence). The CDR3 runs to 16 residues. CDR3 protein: CAWSPYSGTANTEAFF. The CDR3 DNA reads TGTGCCTGGAGTCCGTACTCCGGGACAGCGAACACTGAAGCTTTCTTT.

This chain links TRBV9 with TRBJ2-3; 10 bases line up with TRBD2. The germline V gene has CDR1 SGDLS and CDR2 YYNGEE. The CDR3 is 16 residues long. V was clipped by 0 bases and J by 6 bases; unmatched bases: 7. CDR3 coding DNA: TGTGCCAGCAGCGTAGAACTAGCGGGGTTGGGTGATACGCAGTATTTT. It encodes CASSVELAGLGDTQYF. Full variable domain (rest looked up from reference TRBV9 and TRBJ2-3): DSGVTQTPKHLITATGQRVTLRCSPRSGDLSVYWYQQSLDQGLQFLIQYYNGEERAKGNILERFSAQQFPDLHSELNLSSLELGDSALYFCASSVELAGLGDTQYFGPGTRLTVL.

CDR3 nucleotides: TGTGCCATCAGTATTGGGACGGAGGGAGTCTCCTACGAGCAGTACTTC. Protein product: CAISIGTEGVSYEQYF. The V gene is TRBV10-3, the J gene TRBJ2-7; a possible D gene is TRBD2 (6 bases). The germline CDR1 and CDR2 sequences are ENHRY and SYGVKD. Trimming cost V 5 bases and J 0 bases, with 17 bases left between them. This CDR3 is built from 16 residues.

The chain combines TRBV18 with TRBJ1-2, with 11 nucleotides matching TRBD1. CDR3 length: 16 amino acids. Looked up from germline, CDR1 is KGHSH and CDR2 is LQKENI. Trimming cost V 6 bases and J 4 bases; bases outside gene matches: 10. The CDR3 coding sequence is TGTGCCAGCTCCCCTCTCGGACAGGGGGCATCCTATGGCTACACCTTC. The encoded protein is CASSPLGQGASYGYTF.